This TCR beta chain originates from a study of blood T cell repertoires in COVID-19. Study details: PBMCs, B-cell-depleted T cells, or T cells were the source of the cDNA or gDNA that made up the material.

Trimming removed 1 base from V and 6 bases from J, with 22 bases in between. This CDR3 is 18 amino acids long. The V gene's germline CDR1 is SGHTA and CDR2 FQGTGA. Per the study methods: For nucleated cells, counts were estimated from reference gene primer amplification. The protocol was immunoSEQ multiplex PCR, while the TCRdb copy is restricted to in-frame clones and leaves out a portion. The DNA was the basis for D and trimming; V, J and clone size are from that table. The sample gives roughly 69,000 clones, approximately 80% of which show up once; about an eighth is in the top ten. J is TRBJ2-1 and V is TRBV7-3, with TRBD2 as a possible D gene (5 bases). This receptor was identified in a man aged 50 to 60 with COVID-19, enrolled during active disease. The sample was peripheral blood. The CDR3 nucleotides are TGTGCCAGCAGCTTAAGGGCCCCGGACTTGCCCGCATTCAATGAGCAGTTCTTC. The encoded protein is CASSLRAPDLPAFNEQFF.